This TCR beta chain was recovered during a study of T cells in Graves' hyperthyroidism and ophthalmopathy. Study-wide context: Sampling of peripheral blood happened at initial diagnosis, prior to any treatment. Findings of the study overall: In the blood, most expanded thyroid clonotypes above 0.001 appeared as well. Model predictions of ophthalmopathy came a median around 7.1 months before onset.

TCR beta CDR3 region amplification was performed from RNA transcripts. During a first-round RT-PCR of the TCR CDR3, the HTBI primer set was used. TCRdb itself ran the multiplex PCR reads through MiXCR, one entry per CDR3 protein. The sample has hundreds of thousands of distinct CDR3 sequences; approximately 15% are singletons. Clinical symptoms, serum thyroxine, TRAb, thyroid ultrasound and orbital computed tomography informed diagnoses. This clonotype has at least ten counts. Its target is unknown. V was trimmed by 5 bases and J by 9 bases, leaving 23 bases between them. The CDR3 covers 16 residues. V and J are TRBV12-3 or TRBV12-4 and TRBJ2-1; D assignment may be TRBD1 or TRBD2 (5 bases each). Sequencing was carried out using blood. The TCR was taken from a woman aged 18-29 years with Graves' hyperthyroidism. CDR3 sequence (DNA): TGTGCCAGCAGTGCCCCAACAGGAGCGGAGAATGGTGAGCAGTTCTTC. Residues: CASSAPTGAENGEQFF.